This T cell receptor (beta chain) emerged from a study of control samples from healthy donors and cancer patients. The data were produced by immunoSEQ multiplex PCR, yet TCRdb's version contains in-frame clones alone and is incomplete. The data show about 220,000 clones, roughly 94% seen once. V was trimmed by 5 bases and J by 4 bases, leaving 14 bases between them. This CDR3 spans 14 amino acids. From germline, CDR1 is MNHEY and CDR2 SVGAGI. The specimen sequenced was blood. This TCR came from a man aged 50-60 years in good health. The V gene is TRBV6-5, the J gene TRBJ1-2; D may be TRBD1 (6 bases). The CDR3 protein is CASSRDTLGYGYTF. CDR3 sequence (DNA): TGTGCCAGCAGTCGGGACACCTTAGGCTATGGCTACACCTTC.